This T cell receptor (beta chain) was identified during a study of T cells in Graves' hyperthyroidism and ophthalmopathy (dated by TCRdb to the late 2010s). Broadly, across the study: Peripheral blood samples were taken at the time of initial diagnosis, prior to any treatment. To identify TCR V-J signatures that set the groups apart, the researchers used a discovery cohort of more than 95 patients, made up of fewer than 50 with Graves' ophthalmopathy and around 58 with stable Graves' hyperthyroidism. An independent validation cohort of about 19 hyperthyroidism patients and more than 15 patients who later progressed to ophthalmopathy tested prospective prediction of ophthalmopathy. The 95 to 100 discovery patients were randomly divided into training and test sets at a 7:3 ratio. Thyroid tissue and blood T-cell repertoires from six Graves' hyperthyroidism patients were also compared in the study. After blood sampling, hyperthyroidism patients were treated with methimazole at a starting dose of 30 mg daily, and ophthalmopathy patients were treated with high-dose intravenous methylprednisolone. According to the paper, TCR Vbeta CDR3 sequencing was carried out on about 140 peripheral blood samples, which came from over 40 ophthalmopathy, under 80 hyperthyroidism and approximately 17 progressor patients. What the study reported, not specific to this receptor: In cross-validation, a model built on a 13 V-J signature told ophthalmopathy apart from stable hyperthyroidism with less than 90% sensitivity and roughly 81% specificity, and in testing the same model reached 80%/75%. In validation, the model predicted progression to ophthalmopathy a median of around six months before onset, with over 60% sensitivity and about 72% specificity. Most expanded thyroid clonotypes (frequency above 0.001) were also detected in blood, a finding suggesting that blood repertoires may reflect thyroid immune responses. Sample size was not statistically predetermined, and blinding of investigators to group allocation was not performed.

Amplification of TCR beta CDR3 regions was carried out from RNA transcripts. The first round of RT-PCR for the TCR CDR3 was performed with the HTBI primer set and the Qiagen OneStep RT-PCR kit. The libraries were constructed in a second round of multiplex PCR and then size-selected and purified. The libraries were sequenced on an Illumina HiSeq2000 using paired-end 100 bp reads. Under the source paper's analysis protocol: SOAPnuke was used to process the raw data, removing reads that contained adapters or uncalled bases, had a mean Phred below 15, or lacked an exact match to the constant primer or identifier. High-quality paired reads were merged with COPE v1.2.5, and unique nucleotide sequences were defined as clonotypes. Clonotypes were aligned to IMGT TRBV, TRBD and TRBJ reference segments using MiTCR v1.1. The analysis was restricted to V-J combinations with a frequency above 0.0001, which together covered just over 99% of the repertoires. A TCS score was defined as the ratio between F50 (clonal expansion) and ExV (chaos), using BLOSUM62-based TCRdist between CDR3 peptides within each V-J. Welch's t-statistics and random forest reduced 514 V-J features to some 14, which were used in a naive Bayes classifier (R e1071). TCRdb reran the public reads through fastp at Q25 and MiXCR, keeping productive beta chains. Entries that share a CDR3 protein sequence are merged under the most common genes and DNA. The V and J calls reflect TCRdb's pipeline rather than the authors' work. The sample contains some 510,000 distinct CDR3 sequences, less than 25% of them found a single time. The ten largest make up around 27% of the sample.

A patient counted as having stable Graves' hyperthyroidism if no progression to ophthalmopathy occurred over 18 months of follow-up. The hyperthyroidism patients were between 18 and 65 years old and newly diagnosed, with a disease duration of less than 2 months. The study excluded patients with uncontrolled infections, other autoimmune diseases, pregnancy or lactation. Diagnoses were based on clinical symptoms, serum thyroxine and TRAb, thyroid ultrasound and orbital computed tomography. PBMCs were isolated from about 9.1 ml of fresh peripheral blood by Ficoll-Paque density gradient centrifugation. Total RNA was extracted with Trizol reagent, and quality was checked on an Agilent 2100 Bioanalyzer. This clonotype was seen at least ten times. Its antigen target is currently unknown. No clone much larger than this one lies a single base away; base qualities are absent. Its CDR3 holds 13 amino acids, cysteine through phenylalanine. Only the CDR3 region is kept as DNA, spanning 39 bases read in frame from base 1. V loses 3 bases of germline sequence and J loses 6 bases, and the interval between the two ends is 9 bases. The germline V gene provides CDR1 ENHRY and CDR2 SYGVKD.

Sequencing used blood. This clonotype was obtained from a man aged 18 to 30 with Graves' hyperthyroidism. The rearrangement joined TRBV10-3 to TRBJ1-5, with the D gene not clear enough to name. Here is the DNA: TGTGCCATCAGTGATGAAGGGCTTCAGCCCCAGCATTTT. This is translated as CAISDEGLQPQHF.